This T cell receptor beta chain was profiled in a study of T-cell memory formation after mild COVID-19. Whole-study context: The two donors had largely donor-specific TCR clusters.

Study-level points and caveats: Pre-infection memory already had some responding clones, implying cross-reactive memory joined. Later expanders leaned toward CD4+, whereas clones contracting from day 15 to 85 were balanced CD4/CD8.

A note on this clonotype: Antigen specificity is unknown.

After 5'RACE with constant-segment primers, TCR alpha and TCR beta cDNA libraries carrying sample barcodes and UMIs were obtained. MiXCR, applied by TCRdb to the 5' RACE reads, yields one record per CDR3 protein. The sample consists of over 150,000 distinct CDR3 sequences, roughly 13% of them appearing once. Sequenced: PBMCs or a T cell subset sorted from them (not recorded which). The source of this sequence is a young man who had mild COVID-19 (a few samples of this study predate the infection). Cell type and time point are not known.

The CDR3, as DNA: TGTGCCAGCAGGGGATTACAGGGCCAAAGAGCCAAAAACATTCAGTACTTC. Its protein product is CASRGLQGQRAKNIQYF. The J gene is TRBJ2-4, the V gene TRBV6-6; maybe TRBD1 (6 bases). The CDR3 runs to 17 residues. Germline V CDR1 and CDR2: MNHNY, SVGAGI (reference sequence). V was cut by 6 bases and J by 0 bases, with 18 bases left in between.